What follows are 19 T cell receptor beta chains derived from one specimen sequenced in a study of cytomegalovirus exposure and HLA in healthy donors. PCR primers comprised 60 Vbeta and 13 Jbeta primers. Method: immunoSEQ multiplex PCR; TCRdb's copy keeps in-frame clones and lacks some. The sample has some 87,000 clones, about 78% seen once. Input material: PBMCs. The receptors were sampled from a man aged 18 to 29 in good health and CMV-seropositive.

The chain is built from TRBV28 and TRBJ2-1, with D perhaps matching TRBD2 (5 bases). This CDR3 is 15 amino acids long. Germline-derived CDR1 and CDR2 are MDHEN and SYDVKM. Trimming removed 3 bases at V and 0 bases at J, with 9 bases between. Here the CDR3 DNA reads TGTGCCAGCAGTTTTTTTGGGAGCTCCTACAATGAGCAGTTCTTC. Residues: CASSFFGSSYNEQFF.

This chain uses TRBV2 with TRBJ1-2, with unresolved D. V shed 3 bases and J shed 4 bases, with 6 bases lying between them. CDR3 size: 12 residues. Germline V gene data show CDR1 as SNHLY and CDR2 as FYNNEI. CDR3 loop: CASSDFGYGYTF. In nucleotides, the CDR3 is TGTGCCAGCAGTGATTTCGGCTATGGCTACACCTTC.

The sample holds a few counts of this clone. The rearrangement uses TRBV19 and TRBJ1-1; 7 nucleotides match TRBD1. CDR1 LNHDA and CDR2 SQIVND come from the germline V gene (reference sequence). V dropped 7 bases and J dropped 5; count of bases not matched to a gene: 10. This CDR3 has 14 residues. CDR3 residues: CASTRNRGRTEAFF. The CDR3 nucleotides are TGTGCCAGTACCAGAAACAGGGGAAGAACTGAAGCTTTCTTT.

The CDR3 nucleotides read TGTGCCAGCAGGGGGACAGGGGCTAATGAAAAACTGTTTTTT. This encodes CASRGTGANEKLFF. The V call is TRBV6-5, the J call TRBJ1-4, with 10 nucleotides matching TRBD1. The CDR3 runs to 14 residues. Germline V gene lookup returns CDR1 MNHEY and CDR2 SVGAGI. J gave up 3 bases and V 6 bases, and 1 base lay outside the gene matches.

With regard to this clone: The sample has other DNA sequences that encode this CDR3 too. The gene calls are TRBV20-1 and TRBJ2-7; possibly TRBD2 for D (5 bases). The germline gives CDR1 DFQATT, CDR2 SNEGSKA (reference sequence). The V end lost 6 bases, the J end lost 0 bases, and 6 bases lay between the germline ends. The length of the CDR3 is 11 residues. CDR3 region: CSARGSYEQYF. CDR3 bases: TGCAGTGCCCGGGGCTCCTACGAGCAGTACTTC.

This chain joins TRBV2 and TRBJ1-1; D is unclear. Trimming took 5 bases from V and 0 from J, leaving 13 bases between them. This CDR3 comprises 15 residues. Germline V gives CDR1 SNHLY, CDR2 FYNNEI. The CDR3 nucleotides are TGTGCCAGCAGTCTCCTGGCCCAGATGAACACTGAAGCTTTCTTT. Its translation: CASSLLAQMNTEAFF.

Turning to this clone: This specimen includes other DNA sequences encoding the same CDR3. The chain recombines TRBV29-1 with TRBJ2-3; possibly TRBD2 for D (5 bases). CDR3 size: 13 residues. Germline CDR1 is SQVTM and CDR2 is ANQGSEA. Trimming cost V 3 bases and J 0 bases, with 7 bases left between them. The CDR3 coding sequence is TGCAGCGTTGAGGGCGGGAGCACAGATACGCAGTATTTT. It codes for CSVEGGSTDTQYF.

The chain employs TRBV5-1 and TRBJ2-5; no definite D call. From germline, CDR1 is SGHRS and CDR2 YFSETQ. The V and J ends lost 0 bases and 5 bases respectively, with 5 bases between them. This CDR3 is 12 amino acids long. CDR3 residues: CASSLALETQYF. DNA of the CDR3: TGCGCCAGCAGCTTGGCCTTGGAGACCCAGTACTTC.

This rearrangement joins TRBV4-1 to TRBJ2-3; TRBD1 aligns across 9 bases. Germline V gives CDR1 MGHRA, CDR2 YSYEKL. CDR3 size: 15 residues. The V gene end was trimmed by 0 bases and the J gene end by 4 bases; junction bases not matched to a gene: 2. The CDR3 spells CASSQEGQGSDTQYF. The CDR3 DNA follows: TGCGCCAGCAGCCAAGAGGGACAGGGCTCAGATACGCAGTATTTT.

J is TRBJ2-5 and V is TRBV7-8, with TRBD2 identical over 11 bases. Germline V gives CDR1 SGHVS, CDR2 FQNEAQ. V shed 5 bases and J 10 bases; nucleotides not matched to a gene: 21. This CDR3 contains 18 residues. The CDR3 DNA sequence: TGTGCCAGCAGCCTGAAGCCCCCCGGGGGTAGCGGGAGGGTGAACCAGTACTTC. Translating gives CASSLKPPGGSGRVNQYF.

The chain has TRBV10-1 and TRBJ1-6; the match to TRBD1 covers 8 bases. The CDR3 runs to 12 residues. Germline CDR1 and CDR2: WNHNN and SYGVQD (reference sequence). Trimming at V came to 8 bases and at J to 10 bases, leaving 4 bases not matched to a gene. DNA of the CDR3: TGCGCCAGCGGACAGGGAAAATCACCCCTCCACTTT. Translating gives CASGQGKSPLHF.

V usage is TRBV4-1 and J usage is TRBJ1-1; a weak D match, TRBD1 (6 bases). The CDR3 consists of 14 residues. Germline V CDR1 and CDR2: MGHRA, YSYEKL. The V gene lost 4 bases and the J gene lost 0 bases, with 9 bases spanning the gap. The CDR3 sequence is CASSRQEMNTEAFF. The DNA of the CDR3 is TGCGCCAGCAGCCGACAGGAGATGAACACTGAAGCTTTCTTT.

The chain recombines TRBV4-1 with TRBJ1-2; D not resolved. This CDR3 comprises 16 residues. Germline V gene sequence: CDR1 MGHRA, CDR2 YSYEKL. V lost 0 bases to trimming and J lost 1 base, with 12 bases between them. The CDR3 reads CASSQDPLAVNYGYTF. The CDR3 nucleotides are TGCGCCAGCAGCCAAGATCCATTGGCGGTTAACTATGGCTACACCTTC.

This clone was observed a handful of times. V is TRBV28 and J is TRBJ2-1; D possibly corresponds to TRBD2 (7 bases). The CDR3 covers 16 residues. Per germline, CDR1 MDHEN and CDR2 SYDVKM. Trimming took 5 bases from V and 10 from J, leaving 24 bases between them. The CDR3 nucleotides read TGTGCCAGCAGTATCGGGGGAGGGGGTCCCGGTAAAGAGCAGTTCTTC. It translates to CASSIGGGGPGKEQFF.

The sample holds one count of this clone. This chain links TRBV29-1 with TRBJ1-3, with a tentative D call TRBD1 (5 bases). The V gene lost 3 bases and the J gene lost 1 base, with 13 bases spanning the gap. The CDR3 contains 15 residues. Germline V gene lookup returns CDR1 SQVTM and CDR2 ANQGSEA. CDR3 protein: CSVEIRQLSGNTIYF. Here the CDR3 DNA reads TGCAGCGTTGAGATTCGACAGCTTTCTGGAAACACCATATATTTT.

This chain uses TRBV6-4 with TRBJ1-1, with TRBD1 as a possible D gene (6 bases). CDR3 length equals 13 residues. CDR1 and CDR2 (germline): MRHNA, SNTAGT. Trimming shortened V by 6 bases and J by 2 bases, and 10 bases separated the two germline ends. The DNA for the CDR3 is TGTGCCAGCAGCCTGACAGGTAACACTGAAGCTTTCTTT. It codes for CASSLTGNTEAFF.

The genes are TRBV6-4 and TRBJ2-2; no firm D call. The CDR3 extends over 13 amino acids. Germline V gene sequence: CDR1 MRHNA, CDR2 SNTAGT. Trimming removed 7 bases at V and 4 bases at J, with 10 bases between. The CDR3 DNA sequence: TGTGCCAGCAAGAAGACGGGCACCGGGGAGCTGTTTTTT. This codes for CASKKTGTGELFF.

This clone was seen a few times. CDR3 sequence (DNA): TGTGCCAGCAGCCCCGGTATTTTTTGGGGGCGCCCCGAAGGCTACACCTTC. Encoded protein: CASSPGIFWGRPEGYTF. This chain connects TRBV28 to TRBJ1-2; perhaps TRBD1 as D (6 bases). Germline CDR1 reads MDHEN; CDR2 reads SYDVKM. This CDR3 has 17 amino acids. V lost 6 bases and J lost 8, with 28 bases in between.

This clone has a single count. The CDR3 sequence is CAISDPTRNEQYF. As DNA, the CDR3 is TGTGCCATCAGTGACCCCACTAGGAACGAGCAGTACTTC. The V gene is TRBV10-3, the J gene TRBJ2-7; D may be TRBD2 (5 bases). Trimming pared 3 bases from V and 5 bases from J, leaving 11 bases between. Germline assignment: CDR1 ENHRY and CDR2 SYGVKD. The CDR3 covers 13 residues.